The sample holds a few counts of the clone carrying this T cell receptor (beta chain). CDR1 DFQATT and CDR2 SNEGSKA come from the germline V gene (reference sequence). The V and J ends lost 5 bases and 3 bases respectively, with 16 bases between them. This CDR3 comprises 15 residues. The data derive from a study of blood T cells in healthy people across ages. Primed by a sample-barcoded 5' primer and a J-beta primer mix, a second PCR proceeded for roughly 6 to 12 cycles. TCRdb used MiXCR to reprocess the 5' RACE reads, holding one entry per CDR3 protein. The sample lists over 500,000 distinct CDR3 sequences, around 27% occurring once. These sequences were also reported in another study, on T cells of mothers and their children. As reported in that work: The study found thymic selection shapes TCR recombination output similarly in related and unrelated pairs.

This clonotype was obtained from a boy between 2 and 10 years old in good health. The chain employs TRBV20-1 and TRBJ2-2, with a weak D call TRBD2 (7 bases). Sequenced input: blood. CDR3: CSAQSGTYYTGELFF. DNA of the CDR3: TGCAGTGCTCAAAGCGGGACATATTACACCGGGGAGCTGTTTTTT.